Shown below are 27 T cell receptor beta chains from a single sample sequenced in a study of T cell repertoires in cytomegalovirus infection. TCRdb independently ran MiXCR on the reads; one entry per CDR3 protein. The top ten hold around 3.1% of the sample, which has approximately 180,000 distinct CDR3 sequences, about 21% seen once. Sequenced input: PBMCs. The receptors here all came from a human donor in good health (CMV status not recorded). Some clones in this sample may be carry-over from other donors' samples.

This clonotype was found a few times. The chain carries TRBV19 and TRBJ1-5; D is unclear. V shed 7 bases and J shed 4 bases, with 8 bases lying between them. CDR3 length: 12 residues. CDR1 is LNHDA, CDR2 SQIVND, per germline (reference sequence). CDR3 in DNA: TGTGCCAGTAACCTGAATAATCAGCCCCAGCATTTT. Its protein product is CASNLNNQPQHF. The full variable domain, completed using reference TRBV19 and TRBJ1-5, is DGGITQSPKYLFRKEGQNVTLSCEQNLNHDAMYWYRQDPGQGLRLIYYSQIVNDFQKGDIAEGYSVSREKKESFPLTVTSAQKNPTAFYLCASNLNNQPQHFGDGTRLSIL.

Of note for this clonotype: A much larger clone differs by one base, so this may be a read error. Since the CDR3 does not end with the conserved phenylalanine or tryptophan, this likely comes from a read error. The chain recombines TRBV6-1 with TRBJ2-7, with 8 bases matching TRBD1. The CDR3 consists of 15 residues. Germline loops: CDR1 MNHNS, CDR2 SASEGT. The V segment lost 5 bases and the J segment 3 bases; nucleotides outside the gene matches: 9. CDR3 nucleotide sequence: TGTGCCAGCAGTATTAGGACAGGGATGATCTACGAGCAGTACTTA. This gives the protein CASSIRTGMIYEQYL.

This clonotype was observed a few times. V and J are TRBV14 and TRBJ2-3; D remains ambiguous. V was shortened by 1 base and J by 4 bases, with 3 bases between the two germline ends. CDR1 is SGHDN, CDR2 FVKESK, per germline. This CDR3 region has 12 residues. CDR3 DNA: TGTGCCAGCAGCCAAGGTTCAGATACGCAGTATTTT. Translation gives CASSQGSDTQYF.

This clonotype was recorded only once. The chain uses TRBV6-2 or TRBV6-3 and TRBJ2-1; TRBD1 might be the D (6 bases). The germline V gene encodes CDR1 MNHEY and CDR2 SVGEGT. The CDR3 contains 13 residues. V dropped 4 bases and J dropped 5 bases, with 9 bases sitting between them. The CDR3 DNA reads as TGTGCCAGCAGTTCACAGGGAAACAATGAGCAGTTCTTC. Amino acid sequence: CASSSQGNNEQFF.

This sequence joins TRBV5-1 and TRBJ1-6; D is ambiguous. This CDR3 comprises 15 residues. Trimming shortened V by 5 bases and J by 0 bases, and 9 bases separated the two germline ends. Germline values: CDR1 SGHRS, CDR2 YFSETQ. Here the CDR3 DNA reads TGCGCCAGCAGGTGGGCCAGCTCCTATAATTCACCCCTCCACTTT. It encodes CASRWASSYNSPLHF.

The J gene is TRBJ1-4, the V gene TRBV2; possibly TRBD1 for D (5 bases). The CDR3 has 12 amino acids. V lost 7 bases, J lost 7 bases, and 10 bases lay in between. Germline CDR1 and CDR2: SNHLY and FYNNEI. CDR3: CASNQGLEKLFF. DNA of the CDR3: TGTGCCAGCAACCAGGGCCTTGAAAAACTGTTTTTT.

The sample holds a few counts of this clonotype. This chain connects TRBV6-2 or TRBV6-3 to TRBJ2-2; 10 bases align to TRBD2. Germline V gene sequence: CDR1 MNHEY, CDR2 SVGEGT. CDR3 length: 14 residues. V lost 4 bases and J lost 5; bases outside the gene matches: 1. CDR3 residues: CASSLTSGTGELFF. The DNA for the CDR3 is TGTGCCAGCAGTTTGACTAGCGGGACCGGGGAGCTGTTTTTT.

In this sample, this clonotype turned up many times. The chain combines TRBV6-1 with TRBJ2-3; 10 bases fit TRBD2. Germline V gives CDR1 MNHNS, CDR2 SASEGT. V lost 4 bases, J lost 1 base, and 5 bases stayed unmatched. The CDR3 covers 16 residues. The chain's CDR3 is CASSVSSGSGTDTQYF. The DNA for the CDR3 is TGTGCCAGCAGTGTCTCTAGCGGGAGTGGCACAGATACGCAGTATTTT.

This clonotype came up a few times. V and J are TRBV7-1 and TRBJ1-5, with 8 bases fitting TRBD1. TRBV7-1 is an ORF, and what it does is uncertain. The V segment lost 3 bases and the J segment 7 bases; nucleotides outside the gene matches: 5. The CDR3 covers 14 residues. CDR3 amino acids: CASSSGQGEQPQHF. The CDR3 nucleotides read TGTGCCAGCAGCTCCGGACAGGGTGAGCAGCCCCAGCATTTT.

V and J are TRBV6-2 or TRBV6-3 and TRBJ1-1, with 9 nucleotides matching TRBD1. Germline values: CDR1 MNHEY, CDR2 SVGEGT. This CDR3 is 13 amino acids long. With 8 bases clipped from V and 5 bases from J, the junction kept 6 bases outside the gene matches. This chain's CDR3 is CASSGTGWTEAFF. The DNA of the CDR3 is TGTGCCAGCTCAGGGACAGGGTGGACTGAAGCTTTCTTT.

About this clonotype: A read error is possible here, since a much larger clone lies one base away. The rearrangement joins TRBV11-1 to TRBJ2-2; the D is unclear. Trimming stripped 3 bases from V and 5 bases from J, with 13 bases between. CDR1 SGHAT and CDR2 FQDESV come from the germline V gene (reference sequence). This CDR3 region has 15 residues. CDR3 sequence: CASSLARLETGELFF. DNA for the CDR3: TGTGCCAGCAGCTTGGCTCGGCTGGAGACCGGGGAGCTGTTTTTT.

The rearrangement links TRBV28 to TRBJ2-7; D gene ambiguous. V shed 6 bases and J shed 4 bases, with 7 bases lying between them. Germline loops: CDR1 MDHEN, CDR2 SYDVKM. The CDR3 extends over 11 amino acids. The CDR3 nucleotides are TGTGCCAGCAGAGGAATTTACGAGCAGTACTTC. Protein product: CASRGIYEQYF.

This clonotype was counted at least ten times. The chain is built from TRBV12-3 or TRBV12-4 and TRBJ2-5; D is possibly TRBD1 (6 bases). The CDR3 consists of 16 residues. V was cut by 4 bases and J by 0 bases, with 15 bases left in between. The CDR3 coding sequence is TGTGCCAGCAGTTCTCCCCGGACAGCCGACCAAGAGACCCAGTACTTC. Residues: CASSSPRTADQETQYF.

This clonotype was seen only a few times. CDR3 in amino acids: CASSLVPGLAGDEQYF. The CDR3 region has the DNA TGTGCCAGCAGCTTGGTCCCGGGACTAGCGGGAGACGAGCAGTACTTC. The rearrangement uses TRBV11-1 and TRBJ2-7; 14 nucleotides match TRBD2. V shed 3 bases, J shed 5 bases, and the junction held 6 bases outside the gene matches. The CDR3 consists of 16 residues. Germline CDR1 is SGHAT and CDR2 is FQDESV (reference sequence).

CDR3 amino acids: CASSPLGERGGPEQFF. Here the CDR3 DNA reads TGTGCCAGCAGCCCCCTCGGGGAGCGGGGGGGCCCTGAGCAGTTCTTC. The V gene is TRBV5-6, the J gene TRBJ2-1; 10 nucleotides agree with TRBD2. In germline, CDR1 is SGHDT, CDR2 YYEEEE. The CDR3 extends over 16 amino acids. Trimming cost V 4 bases and J 9 bases; bases outside gene matches: 13.

This chain links TRBV7-2 with TRBJ1-5; 7 positions agree with TRBD1. Germline CDR1 is SGHTA and CDR2 is FQGNSA. The junction had 3 bases not matched to a gene; V was cut back by 1 base and J by 9 bases. The CDR3 loop spans 13 amino acids. CDR3 amino acids: CASSLDRGGPQHF. DNA of the CDR3: TGTGCCAGCAGCTTAGACAGGGGCGGGCCCCAGCATTTT.

This clonotype was seen a few times. The chain joins TRBV5-1 to TRBJ2-5, with D perhaps matching TRBD2 (5 bases). V dropped 3 bases and J dropped 5 bases, with 14 bases sitting between them. The CDR3 spans 14 residues. The germline gives CDR1 SGHRS, CDR2 YFSETQ. In nucleotides, the CDR3 is TGCGCCAGCAGCTCTTCAGAGGGCCTGGAGACCCAGTACTTC. Residues: CASSSSEGLETQYF.

This clonotype was detected a few times. J is TRBJ2-5 and V is TRBV7-2, with TRBD2 identical over 8 bases. Per germline, CDR1 SGHTA and CDR2 FQGNSA. V was pared by 11 bases and J by 9 bases, with 23 bases of the junction left unmatched. This CDR3 has 16 amino acids. CDR3 DNA sequence: TGTGCCTCTAGGGTAGCGGGCGGGAGGAGCTCGAGGGCCCAGTACTTC. Amino acids: CASRVAGGRSSRAQYF.

This clonotype occurred many times. CDR3 amino acids: CASSLGPSGRLSYEQYF. The CDR3 DNA reads as TGTGCCAGCAGCTTAGGTCCTAGCGGGAGGTTGTCCTACGAGCAGTACTTC. J is TRBJ2-7 and V is TRBV7-8; 11 positions match TRBD2. The CDR3 runs to 17 residues. Germline CDR1 is SGHVS and CDR2 is FQNEAQ. Trimming removed 1 base from V and 1 base from J; junction bases left unmatched: 6.

This clonotype was seen at least ten times. This rearrangement joins TRBV7-2 to TRBJ2-3; D unresolved. Trimming pared 4 bases from V and 2 bases from J, leaving 4 bases between. Germline CDR1 and CDR2: SGHTA and FQGNSA. The CDR3 extends over 12 amino acids. This CDR3 is CASSSLTDTQYF. CDR3 in DNA: TGTGCCAGCAGCTCCCTCACAGATACGCAGTATTTT.

This clonotype was observed a handful of times. The V and J genes are TRBV19 and TRBJ2-1; the D call may be TRBD1 or TRBD2 (6 bases each). V was pared by 5 bases and J by 3 bases, with 20 bases between. Germline values: CDR1 LNHDA, CDR2 SQIVND (reference sequence). This CDR3 is built from 17 residues. CDR3 region: CASSPLQGLAIYNEQFF. Here the CDR3 DNA reads TGTGCCAGTAGTCCCCTCCAGGGGCTAGCGATCTACAATGAGCAGTTCTTC.

This chain connects TRBV4-1 to TRBJ1-4; 7 nucleotides match TRBD1. Germline loops: CDR1 MGHRA, CDR2 YSYEKL. Trimming took 2 bases from V and 8 from J; bases not matched to a gene: 8. The CDR3 is 15 amino acids. CDR3 bases: TGCGCCAGCAGCCAACCAGACAGGGATGTGGAAAAACTGTTTTTT. Translation: CASSQPDRDVEKLFF.

In its sample, this clonotype was seen a few times. The chain employs TRBV5-6 and TRBJ2-3, with D uncertain. From germline, CDR1 is SGHDT and CDR2 YYEEEE. The CDR3 runs to 16 residues. Trimming removed 1 base from V and 0 bases from J, with 12 bases in between. The CDR3 region is CASSLLSPTSTDTQYF. CDR3 DNA: TGTGCCAGCAGCTTGTTATCCCCAACTAGCACAGATACGCAGTATTTT.

This clonotype was seen many times. The genes are TRBV10-3 and TRBJ2-1; D uncertain. The CDR3 contains 12 residues. The germline gives CDR1 ENHRY, CDR2 SYGVKD. V was cut by 3 bases and J by 8 bases, with 8 bases left in between. In DNA, the CDR3 is TGTGCCATCAGTGAAAAGGGCGATGAGCAGTTCTTC. Residues: CAISEKGDEQFF.

The DNA for the CDR3 is TGTGCCAGCAGTGAACCCTGGGTTCCGGAGACCCAGTACTTC. Translating it yields CASSEPWVPETQYF. V usage is TRBV6-1 and J usage is TRBJ2-5; no firm D call. This CDR3 is 14 amino acids long. Trimming removed 2 bases at V and 5 bases at J, with 12 bases between. Per the germline V gene, CDR1 is MNHNS and CDR2 is SASEGT.

This clonotype was counted a few times. This rearrangement joins TRBV20-1 to TRBJ2-5; the D gene is possibly TRBD1 (5 bases). V was clipped by 0 bases and J by 5 bases, with 7 bases between them. CDR1 and CDR2 (germline): DFQATT, SNEGSKA (reference sequence). This CDR3 comprises 12 residues. The CDR3 DNA follows: TGCAGTGCTAGAGAAGCAGGGGAGACCCAGTACTTC. As protein: CSAREAGETQYF.

There are many counts of this clonotype. V gene TRBV7-2 combines with J gene TRBJ1-1; D is undetermined. CDR1 and CDR2 from the germline V gene are SGHTA and FQGNSA. Trimming removed 3 bases at V and 3 bases at J, with 5 bases between. The CDR3 covers 12 residues. CDR3 coding DNA: TGTGCCAGCAGCTTGCTTGACACTGAAGCTTTCTTT. The encoded protein is CASSLLDTEAFF.